These T cell receptor beta chains were read from a single sample in a study of identical twins. TCRdb reprocessed the 5' RACE reads with MiXCR, giving one entry per CDR3 protein. Among approximately 1.8 million distinct CDR3 sequences, about 32% were seen once, and the ten largest hold roughly 0.3%. Input material: cord blood. The receptors stem from a newborn girl in good health. Each CDR3 is given with its conserved first and last residue. D genes are given only for firm matches. Not every row has a clone size; where given, it reads once, few, many or a size class.

few	TRBD1	TRBV5-1	16	TRBJ2-7	CASSLYRAGGSYEQYF	TGCGCCAGCAGCTTGTATAGGGCAGGGGGTTCCTACGAGCAGTACTTC
-	-	TRBV28	17	TRBJ1-6	CASSFLKVTTYNSPLHF	TGTGCCAGCAGTTTTCTGAAGGTGACCACGTATAATTCACCCCTCCACTTT
once	-	TRBV18	13	TRBJ2-7	CASSPIPSYEQYF	TGTGCCAGCTCACCAATTCCCTCCTACGAGCAGTACTTC
many	-	TRBV12-3/TRBV12-4	14	TRBJ1-6	CASSLHPLNSPLHF	TGTGCCAGCAGTTTGCACCCCCTTAATTCACCCCTCCACTTT
few	TRBD1	TRBV6-6	15	TRBJ1-5	CASSYLGQGFQPQHF	TGTGCCAGCAGTTACCTGGGACAGGGGTTTCAGCCCCAGCATTTT
-	TRBD2	TRBV2	16	TRBJ2-5	CASGMWVSGSQETQYF	TGTGCCAGCGGGATGTGGGTTAGCGGGAGCCAAGAGACCCAGTACTTC
few	-	TRBV4-1	15	TRBJ2-3	CASSQAWTVTDTQYF	TGCGCCAGCAGCCAAGCCTGGACGGTAACAGATACGCAGTATTTT
many	TRBD1	TRBV5-1	17	TRBJ2-3	CASSPRIGQGDTDTQYF	TGCGCCAGCAGCCCACGAATCGGACAGGGCGACACAGATACGCAGTATTTT
-	-	TRBV12-3/TRBV12-4	14	TRBJ2-6	CASSFWVGANVLTF	TGTGCCAGCAGTTTCTGGGTTGGGGCCAACGTCCTGACTTTC
few	TRBD1	TRBV10-3	14	TRBJ1-4	CAIGPGQGTEKLFF	TGTGCCATCGGACCGGGACAGGGTACTGAAAAACTGTTTTTT
-	-	TRBV6-5	15	TRBJ2-7	CASRPRETPYNEQYF	TGTGCCAGCAGACCACGGGAGACCCCCTACAATGAGCAGTACTTC
-	-	TRBV28	14	TRBJ2-1	CASSLWVTHNEQFF	TGTGCCAGCAGTTTATGGGTAACCCACAATGAGCAGTTCTTC
-	-	TRBV2	12	TRBJ2-5	CASSEARDEQYF	TGTGCCAGCAGTGAGGCCCGGGATGAGCAGTACTTC
-	-	TRBV4-1	14	TRBJ1-1	CASSQGEGWPEAFF	TGCGCCAGCAGCCAAGGGGAGGGCTGGCCGGAAGCTTTCTTT
few	TRBD1	TRBV9	15	TRBJ1-1	CASSPRTGARTEAFF	TGTGCCAGCAGCCCGAGGACAGGGGCCAGGACTGAAGCTTTCTTT
-	-	TRBV19	13	TRBJ2-2	CASNPRYSGELFF	TGTGCCAGTAATCCCCGCTATTCCGGGGAGCTGTTTTTT
-	-	TRBV5-1	13	TRBJ1-2	CASMDPTNDGYTF	TGCGCCAGCATGGACCCCACCAACGATGGCTACACCTTC
few	-	TRBV3-1	16	TRBJ2-1	CASSQGTLSSYNEQFF	TGTGCCAGCAGCCAAGGGACTCTGAGCTCCTACAATGAGCAGTTCTTC
many	-	TRBV7-2	13	TRBJ1-5	CASSLGGSQPQHF	TGTGCCAGCAGCTTAGGGGGGAGTCAGCCCCAGCATTTT
-	-	TRBV5-4	15	TRBJ2-3	CASSFGLVDTDTQYF	TGTGCCAGCAGCTTCGGACTCGTCGACACAGATACGCAGTATTTT
-	TRBD2	TRBV6-1	14	TRBJ2-5	CASRVDGTSDEQYF	TGTGCCAGCAGAGTGGACGGGACTAGCGATGAGCAGTACTTC
many	-	TRBV28	12	TRBJ2-7	CASGQGLYEQYF	TGTGCCAGCGGGCAGGGTCTCTACGAGCAGTACTTC
-	TRBD2	TRBV25-1	16	TRBJ2-5	CASSEYQRDVRETQYF	TGTGCCAGCAGTGAATATCAGCGGGATGTGAGAGAGACCCAGTACTTC
many	-	TRBV4-2	13	TRBJ2-1	CASSHGGSNEQFF	TGTGCCAGCAGCCACGGGGGTTCAAATGAGCAGTTCTTC
-	TRBD2	TRBV6-5	15	TRBJ2-3	CASSYHRGGRDTQYF	TGTGCCAGCAGTTACCATCGGGGAGGGCGCGATACGCAGTATTTT
-	-	TRBV28	14	TRBJ2-4	CASSRHRGGDIQYF	TGTGCCAGCAGTAGGCACAGGGGGGGGGACATTCAGTACTTC
few	-	TRBV11-1	14	TRBJ2-3	CASSPTHVTDTQYF	TGTGCCAGCAGCCCTACCCACGTCACAGATACGCAGTATTTT
-	-	TRBV7-2	16	TRBJ2-1	CASSLVGGIFYNEQFF	TGTGCCAGCAGCTTAGTAGGCGGGATTTTCTACAATGAGCAGTTCTTC
few	-	TRBV30	15	TRBJ2-3	CAWSPGPGRTDTQYF	TGTGCCTGGAGTCCCGGCCCCGGTAGAACAGATACGCAGTATTTT
few	-	TRBV25-1	13	TRBJ2-7	CASSDWDLHEQYF	TGTGCCAGCAGTGATTGGGACCTCCACGAGCAGTACTTC
-	-	TRBV27	14	TRBJ2-6	CASSSLGGANVLTF	TGTGCCAGCAGTTCCCTCGGTGGGGCCAACGTCCTGACTTTC
-	TRBD1	TRBV20-1	13	TRBJ1-5	CSDGDRGLRPQHF	TGCAGTGATGGGGACAGGGGGCTAAGGCCCCAGCATTTT
-	-	TRBV6-2/TRBV6-3	13	TRBJ2-5	CAGSYLDPNEQYF	TGTGCCGGCAGTTACCTGGACCCCAATGAGCAGTACTTC
-	-	TRBV5-1	15	TRBJ1-2	CASSLDPRANYGYTF	TGCGCCAGCAGCTTGGATCCAAGAGCTAACTATGGCTACACCTTC
-	TRBD2	TRBV20-1	13	TRBJ2-1	CSARLAHNNEQFF	TGCAGTGCCCGACTAGCGCATAACAATGAGCAGTTCTTC
-	TRBD1	TRBV5-1	16	TRBJ2-3	CASSPWAGQDTDTQYF	TGCGCCAGCAGCCCGTGGGCGGGACAGGACACAGATACGCAGTATTTT
many	-	TRBV10-3	13	TRBJ2-1	CAISESQFDEQFF	TGTGCCATCAGTGAGTCCCAGTTCGATGAGCAGTTCTTC
few	-	TRBV20-1	12	TRBJ1-5	CSARPQSQPQHF	TGCAGTGCTAGGCCACAGAGCCAGCCCCAGCATTTT
once	-	TRBV28	16	TRBJ2-2	CASSPTSTVNTGELFF	TGTGCCAGCAGTCCCACATCGACAGTTAACACCGGGGAGCTGTTTTTT
few	TRBD1	TRBV10-3	14	TRBJ1-2	CAISRTGGNLGYTF	TGTGCCATCAGCAGGACAGGGGGCAATCTTGGCTACACCTTC
-	TRBD1	TRBV14	17	TRBJ2-3	CASSQDYYRGLTDTQYF	TGTGCCAGCAGCCAAGACTATTACAGGGGGCTCACAGATACGCAGTATTTT
few	-	TRBV7-9	16	TRBJ2-5	CTSSRLTLGRGETQYF	TGTACCAGCAGCCGGCTTACTCTAGGACGGGGGGAGACCCAGTACTTC
-	-	TRBV28	15	TRBJ2-7	CASSLIYRATYEQYF	TGTGCCAGCAGTTTAATCTACAGGGCTACCTACGAGCAGTACTTC
-	-	TRBV3-1	13	TRBJ2-3	CASSWDPADTQYF	TGTGCCAGCAGTTGGGACCCCGCAGATACGCAGTATTTT
-	TRBD2	TRBV24-1	15	TRBJ2-1	CATSAPSGRSNEQFF	TGTGCCACCAGTGCACCGAGCGGGAGGTCCAATGAGCAGTTCTTC
many	-	TRBV7-2	16	TRBJ2-3	CASSLSWGASTDTQYF	TGTGCCAGCAGCTTATCTTGGGGGGCTAGCACAGATACGCAGTATTTT
-	TRBD2	TRBV12-3/TRBV12-4	16	TRBJ2-4	CASSLVLLAGYNEQYF	TGTGCCAGCAGTTTAGTGCTCCTAGCGGGGTACAATGAGCAGTACTTC
-	-	TRBV7-2	14	TRBJ2-7	CASSLEGVVDEQYF	TGTGCCAGCAGCTTAGAGGGGGTCGTCGACGAGCAGTACTTC
-	TRBD1	TRBV30	15	TRBJ2-7	CAWSRTGTGGIEQYF	TGTGCCTGGAGCCGCACCGGAACAGGGGGCATCGAGCAGTACTTC
few	-	TRBV12-5	13	TRBJ1-1	CASGPGLMGEAFF	TGTGCTAGTGGTCCCGGATTGATGGGAGAAGCTTTCTTT
few	-	TRBV9	16	TRBJ2-2	CASSFGGHSNTGELFF	TGTGCCAGCAGCTTTGGGGGACACTCGAACACCGGGGAGCTGTTTTTT
-	-	TRBV6-1	14	TRBJ2-1	CASSEGVSGYEQFF	TGTGCCAGCAGTGAAGGGGTTAGTGGATACGAGCAGTTCTTC
many	TRBD2	TRBV9	18	TRBJ2-3	CASSATFRLAGATDTQYF	TGTGCCAGCAGTGCTACCTTCCGACTAGCGGGAGCCACAGATACGCAGTATTTT
-	-	TRBV20-1	14	TRBJ2-7	CSARGGTPLHEQYF	TGCAGTGCTAGAGGGGGGACACCTCTCCACGAGCAGTACTTC
-	-	TRBV5-1	16	TRBJ1-2	CASSTTNVHQGGGYTF	TGCGCCAGCAGCACCACGAACGTACATCAGGGAGGTGGCTACACCTTC
-	TRBD1	TRBV7-2	15	TRBJ1-5	CASSLGGQANQPQHF	TGTGCCAGCAGCTTAGGGGGACAGGCTAATCAGCCCCAGCATTTT
-	TRBD2	TRBV15	15	TRBJ2-1	CATSTRLAGDNEQFF	TGTGCCACCAGCACCCGACTAGCGGGAGACAATGAGCAGTTCTTC
-	-	TRBV10-3	14	TRBJ2-3	CAISRRDSTDTQYF	TGTGCCATCAGTCGGAGGGATAGCACAGATACGCAGTATTTT
-	TRBD2	TRBV20-1	16	TRBJ2-7	CSASRLAGPSYNEQYF	TGCAGTGCTAGTCGTCTAGCGGGGCCTTCCTACAATGAGCAGTACTTC
once	TRBD2	TRBV5-6	15	TRBJ2-3	CASSFTSGSRDTQYF	TGTGCCAGCAGCTTTACTAGCGGGAGTAGAGATACGCAGTATTTT